This entry concerns a single T cell receptor beta chain. This sample is drawn from a study of blood T cell repertoires in COVID-19. The overall study: Both acute and convalescent COVID-19 samples were obtained from the United States, Italy and Spain. PBMCs, B-cell-depleted T cells, or T cells were the source of the cDNA or gDNA that made up the material.

V was clipped by 1 base and J by 10 bases, with 19 bases between them. CDR3 length: 16 amino acids. CDR1 MGHDK and CDR2 SYGVNS come from the germline V gene. Seattle cases were enrolled at active infection and followed longitudinally. Original handling: Nucleated cell counts were estimated from reference gene primer amplification. The protocol was immunoSEQ multiplex PCR, while the TCRdb copy is restricted to in-frame clones and leaves out a portion. The DNA was the basis for D and trimming; V, J and clone size are from that table. Altogether tens of thousands of clones are present, roughly four fifths being singletons, with the ten largest covering approximately 15%.

This chain joins TRBV25-1 and TRBJ1-4, with D perhaps TRBD1 (5 bases). The sequencing sample was made of peripheral blood. This TCR was sampled from a man aged 55 to 69 with COVID-19, enrolled during active disease. The CDR3: CASSEFGQGGDGKLFF. The CDR3 region has the DNA TGTGCCAGCAGTGAATTCGGGCAGGGAGGGGATGGAAAACTGTTTTTT.